This T cell receptor beta chain was captured by sequencing in a study of cytomegalovirus exposure and HLA in healthy donors. Findings and limits, study-wide: TCR beta V- and J-gene trimming was later associated with a missense DCLRE1C variant. The dataset shows that most TCR sequences were rare, while some public TCRs occurred in many donors. Indistinguishability led to the exclusion of some V segments, TRBV6-2 and TRBV6-3 included. Immune exposure information available was restricted to CMV serostatus.

Vbeta (60) and Jbeta (13) primers were used in the PCR. Sequencing used immunoSEQ multiplex PCR; TCRdb keeps in-frame clones, though not all of them. The table records 150,000 to 200,000 clones, 76% of them present only once. The CDR3 has 15 residues. The V end was cut by 3 bases, the J end by 0 bases, with 9 bases between. Per germline, CDR1 LNHDA and CDR2 SQIVND (reference sequence). In regard to this clone: Antigen unknown. Within the sample, other DNA sequences also encode this same CDR3.

Sequences were obtained from PBMCs. The V gene is TRBV19, the J gene TRBJ2-1, with a possible D match to TRBD2 (5 bases). The sequence was obtained from a male donor in good health and CMV-seronegative. For the CDR3, the DNA is TGTGCCAGTAGTATTTCGGGAAGCTCCTACAATGAGCAGTTCTTC. Translation gives CASSISGSSYNEQFF.